The 32 T cell receptor beta chains listed next were all sequenced from one sample in a study of breast tumors, draining lymph nodes, adjacent tissues. Samples came from axillary lymph nodes draining the breast cancer. TCRdb fed the multiplex PCR reads into MiXCR, producing one record per CDR3 protein. The data show 170,000 or so distinct CDR3 sequences, roughly 30% seen once. Sequencing input: axillary lymph node tissue. The origin of the receptors is a female donor with breast cancer. Some clones in this sample may be carry-over from other donors' samples.

This clonotype was seen at least ten times. The chain recombines TRBV20-1 with TRBJ2-3; 13 positions agree with TRBD2. Germline values: CDR1 DFQATT, CDR2 SNEGSKA (reference sequence). V was pared by 1 base and J by 0 bases, with 4 bases of the junction left unmatched. The CDR3 runs to 17 residues. The CDR3 is CSARATSGRRSTDTQYF. CDR3 nucleotide sequence: TGCAGTGCTAGAGCGACTAGCGGGAGGCGTAGCACAGATACGCAGTATTTT.

This clonotype showed up many times. A much larger clone lies a single base off, so this may be a read error. The chain combines TRBV7-3 with TRBJ2-5; a weak D match, TRBD2 (5 bases). The CDR3 contains 15 residues. CDR1 and CDR2 from the germline V gene are SGHTA and FQGTGA. CDR3 loop: CASSLLPGSTETQHF. Written as DNA, the CDR3 is TGTGCCAGCAGCTTATTACCGGGGTCCACAGAGACCCAGCACTTC.

This rearrangement joins TRBV3-1 to TRBJ2-7, with D perhaps matching TRBD2 (6 bases). The CDR3 is made up of 14 amino acids. Trimming cost V 4 bases and J 8 bases, with 18 bases left between them. CDR1 and CDR2 (germline): LGHDT, YNNKEL (reference sequence). CDR3 in amino acids: CASSLRDFSTKQYF. CDR3 DNA sequence: TGTGCCAGCAGCCTACGGGACTTTAGTACGAAGCAGTACTTC.

This clonotype appeared many times. The chain couples TRBV7-9 to TRBJ1-2; the match to TRBD1 covers 8 bases. CDR3 length: 13 residues. Germline CDR1 SEHNR, CDR2 FQNEAQ (reference sequence). The V and J ends lost 5 bases and 4 bases, in that order; junction bases with no gene match: 3. CDR3 protein: CASSPGQGYGYTF. Written as DNA, the CDR3 is TGTGCCAGCAGCCCCGGACAGGGCTATGGCTACACCTTC. Full variable domain (rest looked up from reference TRBV7-9 and TRBJ1-2): DTGVSQNPRHKITKRGQNVTFRCDPISEHNRLYWYRQTLGQGPEFLTYFQNEAQLEKSRLLSDRFSAERPKGSFSTLEIQRTEQGDSAMYLCASSPGQGYGYTFGSGTRLTVV.

This clonotype has ten or more counts. J is TRBJ1-6 and V is TRBV12-3 or TRBV12-4; 8 bases fit TRBD1. The trim removed 6 bases at V and 10 bases at J, leaving 8 bases unmatched. The CDR3 contains 14 residues. In DNA, the CDR3 is TGTGCCAGCAGGTTGGGACAGGCCGGATCACCCCTCCACTTT. It encodes CASRLGQAGSPLHF.

This clonotype was found many times. The rearrangement uses TRBV9 and TRBJ1-3; no definite D call. Trimming shortened V by 2 bases and J by 1 base, and 7 bases separated the two germline ends. Germline assignment: CDR1 SGDLS and CDR2 YYNGEE. The CDR3 covers 14 residues. The CDR3 sequence is CASSVRGSGNTIYF. In DNA form, the CDR3 reads TGTGCCAGCAGCGTCAGAGGGTCTGGAAACACCATATATTTT.

Ten or more counts support this clonotype. The genes are TRBV25-1 and TRBJ1-6, with D tentatively TRBD1 (5 bases). Germline CDR1 is MGHDK and CDR2 is SYGVNS. V was pared by 3 bases and J by 3 bases, with 18 bases between. The CDR3 covers 18 residues. The CDR3 loop is CASSDPGTGLRYNSPLHF. The CDR3 nucleotides read TGTGCCAGCAGTGATCCAGGGACGGGGCTCCGCTATAATTCACCCCTCCACTTT.

On this clonotype: One end of the junction varies from germline; a read error may be responsible. V usage is TRBV5-1 and J usage is TRBJ1-4; the match to TRBD1 covers 7 bases. The CDR3 runs to 15 residues. Germline-derived CDR1 and CDR2 are SGHRS and YFSETQ. In DNA form, the CDR3 reads TGTGCCACCTTACTAGCGGACAGGAGGAATGAAAAACTGTTTTTT. Protein: CATLLADRRNEKLFF.

The rearrangement links TRBV27 to TRBJ2-5; D may match TRBD1 or TRBD2 (5 bases each). This CDR3 has 13 residues. Germline CDR1 is MNHEY and CDR2 is SMNVEV (reference sequence). The V gene lost 5 bases and the J gene lost 7 bases, with 14 bases spanning the gap. CDR3 coding DNA: TGTGCCAGCAGTCCCCGCCGGGACGGGACCCAGTACTTC. The encoded protein is CASSPRRDGTQYF.

The chain joins TRBV13 to TRBJ2-7; 7 nucleotides match TRBD1. Per the germline V gene, CDR1 is PRHDT and CDR2 is FYEKMQ (reference sequence). V trimming: 5 bases; J trimming: 5 bases; junction bases outside the gene matches: 9. CDR3 length equals 14 residues. This CDR3 is CASSLPGQRNEQYF. The CDR3 region has the DNA TGTGCCAGCAGCCTACCGGGACAGAGGAACGAGCAGTACTTC. The complete variable domain, with remaining parts taken from reference TRBV13 and TRBJ2-7, reads AAGVIQSPRHLIKEKRETATLKCYPIPRHDTVYWYQQGPGQDPQFLISFYEKMQSDKGSIPDRFSAQQFSDYHSELNMSSLELGDSALYFCASSLPGQRNEQYFGPGTRLTVT.

This chain connects TRBV20-1 to TRBJ2-5; the match to TRBD2 covers 13 bases. CDR3 length equals 16 residues. CDR1 is DFQATT and CDR2 is SNEGSKA in the germline V gene (reference sequence). The V segment lost 2 bases and the J segment 2 bases; nucleotides outside the gene matches: 5. CDR3 sequence: CSARLPGLAGQETQYF. In nucleotides, the CDR3 is TGCAGTGCTAGATTACCGGGACTAGCGGGGCAAGAGACCCAGTACTTC.

The V call is TRBV20-1, the J call TRBJ2-3, with 13 positions matching TRBD2. V dropped 1 base and J dropped 4; count of bases not matched to a gene: 5. The germline V gene has CDR1 DFQATT and CDR2 SNEGSKA (reference sequence). The CDR3 loop spans 16 amino acids. DNA of the CDR3: TGCAGTGCTAGAGGGACTAGCGGGAGTAGTTCAGATACGCAGTATTTT. As protein: CSARGTSGSSSDTQYF.

Many counts were recorded for this clonotype. This rearrangement joins TRBV7-9 to TRBJ1-2; D not certain. CDR1 and CDR2 from the germline V gene are SEHNR and FQNEAQ (reference sequence). V lost 5 bases to trimming and J lost 4 bases, with 11 bases between them. The CDR3 totals 13 residues. For the CDR3, the DNA is TGTGCCAGCAGCCCGACCCAAGCCTATGGCTACACCTTC. This encodes CASSPTQAYGYTF.

CDR3 region: CSAPGPTGAHGYTF. Written as DNA, the CDR3 is TGCAGCGCTCCGGGTCCAACAGGGGCGCACGGCTACACCTTC. The chain carries TRBV29-1 and TRBJ1-2, with 7 bases identical to TRBD1. Germline V gene sequence: CDR1 SQVTM, CDR2 ANQGSEA. V was clipped by 7 bases and J by 8 bases; unmatched bases: 16. The CDR3 totals 14 residues.

This clonotype showed up many times. The rearrangement links TRBV12-3 or TRBV12-4 to TRBJ2-7, with a weak D call TRBD1 (6 bases). V was pared by 2 bases and J by 0 bases, with 14 bases between. This CDR3 has 16 residues. CDR3 nucleotide sequence: TGTGCCAGCAGTTTAAGGGGACCGACAGGCTCCTACGAGCAGTACTTC. Translation: CASSLRGPTGSYEQYF.

This clonotype showed up many times. This rearrangement joins TRBV4-2 to TRBJ2-7, with D possibly being TRBD2 (7 bases). CDR3 length equals 16 residues. Germline CDR1 LGHNA, CDR2 YNFKEQ. The V gene lost 2 bases and the J gene lost 4 bases, with 18 bases spanning the gap. The CDR3 sequence is CASSQTKGGVRYEQYF. DNA for the CDR3: TGTGCCAGCAGCCAAACCAAGGGGGGGGTGAGGTACGAGCAGTACTTC.

On this clonotype itself: Since a much larger clone is just one base distant, this may be a read error. The V call is TRBV19, the J call TRBJ2-1, with D possibly TRBD2 on 6 matching bases. The CDR3 has 15 amino acids. The germline V gene has CDR1 LNHDA and CDR2 SQIVND (reference sequence). Between the trimmed V and J ends, which lost 8 bases and 2 bases, there was a span of 16 bases. The CDR3 here is CASGRRENTYNEQFF. DNA for the CDR3: TGTGCCAGTGGTAGACGGGAGAACACCTACAATGAGCAGTTCTTC. Supplemented by reference TRBV19 and TRBJ2-1, the full variable domain reads DGGITQSPKYLFRKEGQNVTLSCEQNLNHDAMYWYRQDPGQGLRLIYYSQIVNDFQKGDIAEGYSVSREKKESFPLTVTSAQKNPTAFYLCASGRRENTYNEQFFGPGTRLTVL.

Ten or more counts support this clonotype. The J gene is TRBJ1-2, the V gene TRBV20-1, with D uncertain. Germline V gives CDR1 DFQATT, CDR2 SNEGSKA (reference sequence). CDR3 length equals 15 residues. V was trimmed by 0 bases and J by 0 bases, leaving 11 bases between them. As DNA, the CDR3 is TGCAGTGCTAGAGATTTGGTAGGGCCTAACTATGGCTACACCTTC. Its translation: CSARDLVGPNYGYTF.

This clonotype was found many times. The chain couples TRBV10-1 to TRBJ1-5; D remains ambiguous. This CDR3 is built from 13 residues. Germline V gene sequence: CDR1 WNHNN, CDR2 SYGVQD (reference sequence). Trimming took off 5 bases at V and 7 bases at J, with 12 bases between the two ends. CDR3 residues: CASSPSNDQPQHF. CDR3 DNA: TGCGCCAGCAGTCCCTCCAACGACCAGCCCCAGCATTTT.

This clonotype was recorded many times. The chain employs TRBV12-5 and TRBJ2-5; D is possibly TRBD1 (5 bases). This CDR3 comprises 19 residues. CDR1 LGHNT and CDR2 FRNRAP come from the germline V gene. With 0 bases removed from V and 1 base from J, the gap between germline ends came to 21 bases. The CDR3 loop is CASGLVPVERGTLQETQYF. CDR3 coding DNA: TGTGCTAGTGGTTTGGTACCGGTTGAAAGGGGAACCCTCCAAGAGACCCAGTACTTC.

Concerning this clonotype: No conserved phenylalanine or tryptophan is present at the end of the CDR3, so a read error is the likely explanation. The DNA is omitted, as the CDR3 cannot be located on it reliably, and the CDR3 follows TCRdb's listing. This sequence joins TRBV20-1 and TRBJ1-4; the D call in the table, TRBD1, was not verified against the DNA. The CDR3 is made up of 9 amino acids, end residues included. Germline CDR1 is DFQATT and CDR2 is SNEGSKA (reference sequence). The CDR3 here is CSARGLGVY.

This clonotype was recorded at least ten times. The CDR3 nucleotides read TGCAGCGCCCGTCGGTCTAACACTGAAGCTTTCTTT. This codes for CSARRSNTEAFF. The rearrangement links TRBV29-1 to TRBJ1-1; D uncertain. Per the germline V gene, CDR1 is SQVTM and CDR2 is ANQGSEA. V was cut by 7 bases and J by 2 bases, with 11 bases left in between. The CDR3 extends over 12 amino acids.

The sample holds many counts of this clonotype. J is TRBJ2-7 and V is TRBV6-1; possible D gene TRBD2, 6 bases. Germline CDR1 and CDR2: MNHNS and SASEGT. The CDR3 is made up of 17 amino acids. Trimming cost V 0 bases and J 7 bases, with 22 bases left between them. The chain's CDR3 is CASSEAPPQEGVTEQYF. CDR3 nucleotides: TGTGCCAGCAGTGAAGCACCCCCCCAGGAGGGTGTGACGGAGCAGTACTTC.

This clonotype was recorded many times. This rearrangement joins TRBV19 to TRBJ1-2; D gene unclear. The V end was cut by 1 base, the J end by 4 bases, with 13 bases between. The CDR3 is made up of 15 amino acids. Looked up from germline, CDR1 is LNHDA and CDR2 is SQIVND (reference sequence). CDR3 amino acids: CASSIGRGRGYGYTF. CDR3 DNA: TGTGCCAGTAGTATAGGACGGGGTAGAGGCTATGGCTACACCTTC.

This clonotype was observed a handful of times. V gene TRBV11-2 combines with J gene TRBJ1-1; D uncertain. Trimming removed 6 bases at V and 7 bases at J, with 9 bases between. CDR3 size: 11 residues. Germline V gives CDR1 SGHAT, CDR2 FQNNGV. The CDR3 loop is CASRLASEAFF. The DNA of the CDR3 is TGTGCCAGCAGGCTAGCCAGTGAAGCTTTCTTT.

This clonotype was found many times. This chain uses TRBV5-6 with TRBJ2-7; TRBD2 matches 10 bases. With 4 bases clipped from V and 7 bases from J, the junction kept 17 bases outside the gene matches. The CDR3 is 17 residues long. Germline CDR1 reads SGHDT; CDR2 reads YYEEEE. Here the CDR3 DNA reads TGTGCCAGCAGCCCCCGGGGCCTAGCGGGGGCCTTCTGGGAGCAGTACTTC. Its protein product is CASSPRGLAGAFWEQYF. Full variable domain (missing parts from reference TRBV5-6 and TRBJ2-7): DAGVTQSPTHLIKTRGQQVTLRCSPKSGHDTVSWYQQALGQGPQFIFQYYEEEERQRGNFPDRFSGHQFPNYSSELNVNALLLGDSALYLCASSPRGLAGAFWEQYFGPGTRLTVT.

Notes on this clonotype: A read error is possible here, since a much larger clone lies one base away. The chain has TRBV24-1 and TRBJ2-3; 10 positions match TRBD2. Germline lookup yields CDR1 KGHDR and CDR2 SFDVKD. The CDR3 spans 17 residues. The CDR3 DNA is TGTGCCACCAGTGACCGAGCGGGGGGGCCGGGCACAGATACGCGGTATTTT. It translates to CATSDRAGGPGTDTRYF.

This clonotype was seen at least ten times. The rearrangement joins TRBV19 to TRBJ2-1; the D is unclear. V was clipped by 3 bases and J by 1 base, with 10 bases between them. The germline CDR1 and CDR2 sequences are LNHDA and SQIVND (reference sequence). The CDR3 runs 15 residues. CDR3 protein: CASSILLRSYNEQFF. CDR3 sequence (DNA): TGTGCCAGTAGTATCTTACTTAGGTCCTACAATGAGCAGTTCTTC.

This clonotype was counted at least ten times. The chain is built from TRBV12-3 or TRBV12-4 and TRBJ2-2; no reliable D call. CDR3 size: 13 residues. Trimming took 7 bases from V and 1 from J, leaving 7 bases between them. The CDR3 region has the DNA TGTGCCAGCATTGGTCTGAACACCGGGGAGCTGTTTTTT. Its protein product is CASIGLNTGELFF.

This clonotype has a count of ten or more. In nucleotides, the CDR3 is TGTGCCAGCAGTCACGGAGTGGGGAGGGATGGCTACACCTTC. Residues: CASSHGVGRDGYTF. V usage is TRBV6-6 and J usage is TRBJ1-2; no definite D call. The CDR3 is made up of 14 amino acids. Trimming removed 5 bases from V and 6 bases from J, with 16 bases in between. From germline, CDR1 is MNHNY and CDR2 SVGAGI (reference sequence).

The chain links TRBV3-1 to TRBJ2-2, with TRBD1 matching 9 bases. The length of the CDR3 is 18 residues. Germline CDR1 reads LGHDT; CDR2 reads YNNKEL (reference sequence). V dropped 1 base and J dropped 3; count of bases not matched to a gene: 9. The CDR3 reads CASSQGWGQGADTGELFF. For the CDR3, the DNA is TGTGCCAGCAGCCAAGGGTGGGGACAGGGAGCGGACACCGGGGAGCTGTTTTTT. Filled out from reference TRBV3-1 and TRBJ2-2, the complete variable domain reads DTAVSQTPKYLVTQMGNDKSIKCEQNLGHDTMYWYKQDSKKFLKIMFSYNNKELIINETVPNRFSPKSPDKAHLNLHINSLELGDSAVYFCASSQGWGQGADTGELFFGEGSRLTVL.

The chain joins TRBV7-3 to TRBJ2-1, with a possible D match to TRBD2 (5 bases). V was clipped by 5 bases and J by 9 bases, with 14 bases between them. The germline CDR1 and CDR2 sequences are SGHTA and FQGTGA. This CDR3 has 13 residues. CDR3 amino acids: CASSPYPGSEQFF. The CDR3 nucleotides are TGTGCCAGCAGCCCTTACCCGGGGAGTGAGCAGTTCTTC.